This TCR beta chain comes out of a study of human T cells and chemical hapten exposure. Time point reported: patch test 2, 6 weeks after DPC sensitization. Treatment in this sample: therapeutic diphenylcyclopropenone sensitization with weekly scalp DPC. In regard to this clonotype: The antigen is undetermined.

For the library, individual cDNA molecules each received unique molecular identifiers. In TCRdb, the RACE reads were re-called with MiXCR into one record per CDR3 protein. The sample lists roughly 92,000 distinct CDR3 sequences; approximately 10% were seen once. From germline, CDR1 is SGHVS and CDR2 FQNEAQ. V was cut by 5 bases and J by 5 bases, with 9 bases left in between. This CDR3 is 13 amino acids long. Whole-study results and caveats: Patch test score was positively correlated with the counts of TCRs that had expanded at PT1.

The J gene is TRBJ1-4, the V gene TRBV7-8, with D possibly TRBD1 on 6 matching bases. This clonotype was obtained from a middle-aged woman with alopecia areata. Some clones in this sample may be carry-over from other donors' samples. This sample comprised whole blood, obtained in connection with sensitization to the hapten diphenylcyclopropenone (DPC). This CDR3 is CASSRGANEKLFF. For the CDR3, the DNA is TGTGCCAGCAGCCGGGGGGCGAATGAAAAACTGTTTTTT.